The next 4 T cell receptor beta chains were all read from a single sample in a study of cytomegalovirus exposure and HLA in healthy donors. Clones were read by immunoSEQ multiplex PCR, and TCRdb kept only the in-frame ones, dropping some. The sample contains more than 200,000 clones, less than 95% of which appear only once. Sequencing input: PBMCs. These receptors came from a woman in her thirties in good health and CMV-seronegative.

The CDR3 DNA sequence: TGTGCCAGCAGCCAATCGCTGGGACAGGGTCTAGTAAGGGAGACCTACAATGAGCAGTTCTTC. Its protein is CASSQSLGQGLVRETYNEQFF. The chain couples TRBV14 to TRBJ2-1; 9 nucleotides match TRBD1. From germline, CDR1 is SGHDN and CDR2 FVKESK. The CDR3 totals 21 residues. With 2 bases clipped from V and 2 bases from J, the junction kept 19 bases outside the gene matches. The variable domain in full, with the rest retrieved from reference TRBV14 and TRBJ2-1, is EAGVTQFPSHSVIEKGQTVTLRCDPISGHDNLYWYRRVMGKEIKFLLHFVKESKQDESGMPNNRFLAERTGGTYSTLKVQPAELEDSGVYFCASSQSLGQGLVRETYNEQFFGPGTRLTVL.

The CDR3 coding sequence is TGTGCCAGCAGTCACAGGGGGCGATACGAGCAGTACTTC. This codes for CASSHRGRYEQYF. The chain employs TRBV28 and TRBJ2-7; 9 bases agree with TRBD1. Unmatched junction bases numbered 3, after V lost 5 bases and J lost 4 bases. Germline-derived CDR1 and CDR2 are MDHEN and SYDVKM. The CDR3 runs to 13 residues.

The chain has TRBV10-3 and TRBJ2-1; possibly TRBD1 or TRBD2 for D (5 bases each). Per germline, CDR1 ENHRY and CDR2 SYGVKD. V dropped 4 bases and J dropped 5 bases, with 12 bases sitting between them. The CDR3 runs to 14 residues. CDR3 region: CAISVKGPDNEQFF. The CDR3, as DNA: TGTGCCATCAGTGTTAAGGGACCGGACAATGAGCAGTTCTTC.

The chain is built from TRBV7-3 and TRBJ2-3, with TRBD2 identical over 7 bases. The CDR3 totals 15 residues. Germline CDR1 and CDR2: SGHTA and FQGTGA. J gave up 2 bases and V 5 bases, and 7 bases lay outside the gene matches. The CDR3 sequence: CASSQSGTHTDTQYF. CDR3 nucleotide sequence: TGTGCCAGCAGCCAAAGCGGGACCCACACAGATACGCAGTATTTT.